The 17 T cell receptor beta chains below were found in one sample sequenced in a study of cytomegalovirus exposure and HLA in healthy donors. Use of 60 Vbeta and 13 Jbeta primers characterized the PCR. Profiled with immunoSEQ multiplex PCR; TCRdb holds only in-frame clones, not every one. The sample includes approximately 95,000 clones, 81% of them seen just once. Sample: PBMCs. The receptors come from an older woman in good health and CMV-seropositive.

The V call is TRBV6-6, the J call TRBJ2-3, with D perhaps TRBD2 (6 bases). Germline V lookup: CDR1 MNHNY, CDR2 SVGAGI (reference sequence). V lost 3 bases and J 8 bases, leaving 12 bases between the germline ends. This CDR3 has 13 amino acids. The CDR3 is CASSYGAGGTQYF. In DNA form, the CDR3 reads TGTGCCAGCAGTTATGGTGCCGGGGGTACGCAGTATTTT.

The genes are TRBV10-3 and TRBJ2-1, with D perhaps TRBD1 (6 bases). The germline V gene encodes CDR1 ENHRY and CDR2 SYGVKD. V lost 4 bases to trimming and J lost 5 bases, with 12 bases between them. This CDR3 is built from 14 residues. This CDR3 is CAISGGLVDNEQFF. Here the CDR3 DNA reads TGTGCCATCAGTGGGGGGCTAGTCGACAATGAGCAGTTCTTC.

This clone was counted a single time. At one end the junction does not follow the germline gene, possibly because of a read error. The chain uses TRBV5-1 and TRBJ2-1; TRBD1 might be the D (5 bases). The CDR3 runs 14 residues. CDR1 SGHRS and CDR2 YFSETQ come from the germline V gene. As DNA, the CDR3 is TGCGCCAGCAGCTCCGACACAGGTCGCTATGAGCAGGTCTTC. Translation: CASSSDTGRYEQVF.

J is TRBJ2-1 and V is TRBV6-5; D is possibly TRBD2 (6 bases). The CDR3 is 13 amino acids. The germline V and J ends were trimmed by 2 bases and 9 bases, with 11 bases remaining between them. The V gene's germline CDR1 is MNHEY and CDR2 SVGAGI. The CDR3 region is CASSYAQGGEQFF. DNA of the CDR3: TGTGCCAGCAGTTACGCGCAGGGAGGTGAGCAGTTCTTC.

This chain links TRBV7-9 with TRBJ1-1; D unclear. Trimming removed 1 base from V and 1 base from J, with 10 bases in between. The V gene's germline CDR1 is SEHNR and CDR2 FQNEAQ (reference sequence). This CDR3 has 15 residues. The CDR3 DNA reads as TGTGCCAGCAGCTTAGGCGGCAGCCCGAACACTGAAGCTTTCTTT. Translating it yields CASSLGGSPNTEAFF.

The CDR3 region has the DNA TGTGCCAGCAGCAAAGACCCGGGACAGGGAATTTTTGGTTCACCCCTCCACTTT. Its protein product is CASSKDPGQGIFGSPLHF. The chain couples TRBV21-1 to TRBJ1-6; TRBD1 is the table's D call, not checked against the DNA. TRBV21-1 is an annotated pseudogene. This CDR3 has 18 residues.

CDR3 DNA sequence: TGTGCCAGCAGCTCCAACCCCGGGACAGGGGGCCCAGATACGCAGTATTTT. Amino acid sequence: CASSSNPGTGGPDTQYF. The rearrangement links TRBV7-3 to TRBJ2-3; 12 nucleotides agree with TRBD1. This CDR3 has 17 amino acids. CDR1 and CDR2 (germline): SGHTA, FQGTGA. J gave up 4 bases and V 4 bases, and 9 bases lay outside the gene matches.

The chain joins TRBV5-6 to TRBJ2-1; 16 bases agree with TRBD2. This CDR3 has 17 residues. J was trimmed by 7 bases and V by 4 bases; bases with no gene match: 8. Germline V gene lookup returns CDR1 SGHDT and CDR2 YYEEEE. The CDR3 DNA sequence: TGTGCCAGCAGCCCCGGGACTAGCGGGAGGGCCTCGAATGAGCAGTTCTTC. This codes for CASSPGTSGRASNEQFF. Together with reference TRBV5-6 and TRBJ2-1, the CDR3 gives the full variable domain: DAGVTQSPTHLIKTRGQQVTLRCSPKSGHDTVSWYQQALGQGPQFIFQYYEEEERQRGNFPDRFSGHQFPNYSSELNVNALLLGDSALYLCASSPGTSGRASNEQFFGPGTRLTVL.

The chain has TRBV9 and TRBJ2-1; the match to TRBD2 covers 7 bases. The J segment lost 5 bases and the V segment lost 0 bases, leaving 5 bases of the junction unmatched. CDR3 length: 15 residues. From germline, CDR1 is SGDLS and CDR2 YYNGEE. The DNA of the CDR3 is TGTGCCAGCAGCGTAGCGGGAGGAGTCCACAATGAGCAGTTCTTC. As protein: CASSVAGGVHNEQFF.

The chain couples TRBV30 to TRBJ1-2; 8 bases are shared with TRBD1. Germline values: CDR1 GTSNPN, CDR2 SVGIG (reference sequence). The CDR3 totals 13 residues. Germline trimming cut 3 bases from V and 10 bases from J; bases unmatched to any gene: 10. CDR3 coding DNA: TGTGCCTGGAGACCGGACAGGGACGCCCACTACACCTTC. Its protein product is CAWRPDRDAHYTF. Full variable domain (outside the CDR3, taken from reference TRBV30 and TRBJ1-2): SQTIHQWPATLVQPVGSPLSLECTVEGTSNPNLYWYRQAAGRGLQLLFYSVGIGQISSEVPQNLSASRPQDRQFILSSKKLLLSDSGFYLCAWRPDRDAHYTFGSGTRLTVV.

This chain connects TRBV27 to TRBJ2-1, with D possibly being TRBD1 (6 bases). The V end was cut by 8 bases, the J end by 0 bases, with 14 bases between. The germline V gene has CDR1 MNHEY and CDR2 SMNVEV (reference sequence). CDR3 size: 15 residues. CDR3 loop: CASGTTGNSYNEQFF. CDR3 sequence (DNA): TGTGCCAGCGGTACAACAGGGAACTCCTACAATGAGCAGTTCTTC.

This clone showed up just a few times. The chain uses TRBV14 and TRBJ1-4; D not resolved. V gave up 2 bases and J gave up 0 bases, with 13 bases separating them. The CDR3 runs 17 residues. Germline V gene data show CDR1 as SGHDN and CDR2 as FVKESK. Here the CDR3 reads CASSQRLTFATNEKLFF. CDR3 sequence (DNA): TGTGCCAGCAGCCAAAGACTGACGTTTGCAACTAATGAAAAACTGTTTTTT. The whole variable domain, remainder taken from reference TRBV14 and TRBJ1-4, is EAGVTQFPSHSVIEKGQTVTLRCDPISGHDNLYWYRRVMGKEIKFLLHFVKESKQDESGMPNNRFLAERTGGTYSTLKVQPAELEDSGVYFCASSQRLTFATNEKLFFGSGTQLSVL.

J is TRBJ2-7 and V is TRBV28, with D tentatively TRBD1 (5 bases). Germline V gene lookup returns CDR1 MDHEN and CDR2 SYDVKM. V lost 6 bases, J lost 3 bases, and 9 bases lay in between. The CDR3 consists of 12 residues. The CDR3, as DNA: TGTGCCAGCAGACGGACAATCTACGAGCAGTACTTC. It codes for CASRRTIYEQYF.

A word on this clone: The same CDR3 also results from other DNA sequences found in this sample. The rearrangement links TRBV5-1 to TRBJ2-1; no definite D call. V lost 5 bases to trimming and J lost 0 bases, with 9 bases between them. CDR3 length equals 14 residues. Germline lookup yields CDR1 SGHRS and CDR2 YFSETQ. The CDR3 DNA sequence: TGCGCCAGCAGTTCCGGCGGCTCCTACAATGAGCAGTTCTTC. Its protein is CASSSGGSYNEQFF.

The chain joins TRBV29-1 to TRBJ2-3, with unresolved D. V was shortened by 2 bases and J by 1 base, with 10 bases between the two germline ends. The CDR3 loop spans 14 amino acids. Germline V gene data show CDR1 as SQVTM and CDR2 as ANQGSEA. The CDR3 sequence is CSVESAERTDTQYF. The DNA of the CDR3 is TGCAGCGTTGAATCGGCGGAACGCACAGATACGCAGTATTTT.

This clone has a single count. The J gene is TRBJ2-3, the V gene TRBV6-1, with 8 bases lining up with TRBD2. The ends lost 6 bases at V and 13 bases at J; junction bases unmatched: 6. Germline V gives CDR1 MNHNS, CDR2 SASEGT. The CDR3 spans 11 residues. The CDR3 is CASSQEAGEYF. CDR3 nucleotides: TGTGCCAGCAGCCAAGAAGCGGGAGAGTATTTT.

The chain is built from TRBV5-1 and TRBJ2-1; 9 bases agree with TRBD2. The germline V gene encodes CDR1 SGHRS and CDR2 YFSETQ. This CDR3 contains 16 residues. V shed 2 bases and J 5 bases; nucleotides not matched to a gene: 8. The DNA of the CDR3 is TGCGCCAGCAGCTTTAATCGATTAGCGGGAGACAATGAGCAGTTCTTC. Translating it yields CASSFNRLAGDNEQFF.